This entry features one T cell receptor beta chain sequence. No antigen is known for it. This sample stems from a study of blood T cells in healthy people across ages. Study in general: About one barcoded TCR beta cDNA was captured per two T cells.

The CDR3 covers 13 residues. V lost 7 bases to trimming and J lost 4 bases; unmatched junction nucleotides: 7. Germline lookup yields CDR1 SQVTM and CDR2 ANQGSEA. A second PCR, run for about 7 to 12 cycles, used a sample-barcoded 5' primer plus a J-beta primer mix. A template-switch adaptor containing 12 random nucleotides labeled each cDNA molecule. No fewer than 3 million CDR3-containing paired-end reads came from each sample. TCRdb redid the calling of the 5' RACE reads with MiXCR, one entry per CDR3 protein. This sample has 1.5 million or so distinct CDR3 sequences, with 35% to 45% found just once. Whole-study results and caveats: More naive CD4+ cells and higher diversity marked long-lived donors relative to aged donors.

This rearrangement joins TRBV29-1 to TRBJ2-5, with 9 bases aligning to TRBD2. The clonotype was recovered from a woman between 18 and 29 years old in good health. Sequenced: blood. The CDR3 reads CSAFWTSVETQYF. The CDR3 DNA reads TGCAGCGCCTTTTGGACTAGCGTAGAGACCCAGTACTTC.